This T cell receptor (beta chain) was captured in a study of neoadjuvant anti-PD-1 for oral cavity cancer. Study-wide findings and caveats: Treg/Th17 ratio rose with pretreatment blood and fell with post-treatment tumor TCRbeta clonality.

Worth noting for this clone: Its target is not known.

The CDR3 extends over 16 amino acids. The V gene lost 0 bases and the J gene lost 2 bases, with 14 bases spanning the gap. CDR1 and CDR2 (germline): MNHEY, SVGAGI. Libraries were prepared by immunoSEQ multiplex PCR; TCRdb keeps only in-frame clonotypes and omits some of them. The sample shows roughly 13,000 clones, 71% of them seen only once. V is TRBV6-5 and J is TRBJ2-7; a weak D match, TRBD1 (5 bases). Sample: PBMCs, taken before nivolumab (anti-PD-1) treatment. The TCR sequence derives from a person aged 40-85 years with oral cavity squamous cell carcinoma. CDR3: CASSYSFQGETYEQYF. The CDR3 bases are TGTGCCAGCAGTTACTCGTTTCAGGGTGAGACCTACGAGCAGTACTTC.